These 22 T cell receptor beta chains were sequenced from one sample in a study of T cell repertoires in cytomegalovirus infection (dated by TCRdb to between 2019 and 2020). These reads were obtained on an Illumina HiSeq 1500. TCRdb applied fastp at Q25 and MiXCR to the public reads, then kept only in-frame beta chains. When rows share a CDR3 protein, they turn into one entry using the most common DNA and genes. The sample table records some 180,000 distinct CDR3 sequences; about a sixth of these occur just once. Around 25% of the sample is taken by the ten largest. Sequenced input: CD8+ T cells from PBMCs. These receptors all come from a human donor in good health (CMV status not recorded). Some clones in this sample may be carry-over from other donors' samples.

The chain carries TRBV7-9 and TRBJ1-2; D perhaps matches TRBD1 (6 bases). The CDR3 sequence is 17 residues long. CDR1 is SEHNR, CDR2 FQNEAQ, per germline (reference sequence). V was pared by 3 bases and J by 4 bases, with 21 bases between. In nucleotides, the CDR3 is TGTGCCAGCAGCTTCCGGGTTAGCCAGGGGATCGGCTATGGCTACACCTTC. Its translation is CASSFRVSQGIGYGYTF.

The rearrangement joins TRBV19 to TRBJ1-4; TRBD1 might be the D (6 bases). The CDR3 covers 14 residues. Trimming stripped 7 bases from V and 5 bases from J, with 14 bases between. The V gene's germline CDR1 is LNHDA and CDR2 SQIVND (reference sequence). The CDR3: CASTVDRLNEKLFF. The CDR3 coding sequence is TGTGCCAGTACCGTCGACAGGCTGAATGAAAAACTGTTTTTT.

V and J are TRBV4-3 and TRBJ2-7; 9 positions agree with TRBD2. The CDR3 contains 15 residues. V was clipped by 4 bases and J by 2 bases; unmatched bases: 6. Germline CDR1 is LGHNA and CDR2 is YSLEER. The CDR3 region has the DNA TGCGCCAGCAGCCTCAGGAGCGGGGGGACCTACGAGCAGTACTTC. Translation: CASSLRSGGTYEQYF.

This clonotype has just a few counts. The chain uses TRBV7-9 and TRBJ2-2; unclear D gene. CDR1 is SEHNR and CDR2 is FQNEAQ in the germline V gene (reference sequence). Trimming cost V 7 bases and J 7 bases, with 10 bases left between them. The CDR3 has 12 amino acids. The CDR3 DNA follows: TGTGCCAGCACCTCGACGGTCGGGGAGCTGTTTTTT. It is translated as CASTSTVGELFF.

Here the CDR3 reads CASVPSGDSWGTEAFF. CDR3 nucleotide sequence: TGTGCCAGCGTTCCATCGGGAGACAGTTGGGGCACTGAAGCTTTCTTT. The chain employs TRBV6-2 or TRBV6-3 and TRBJ1-1; TRBD1 is a possible D gene (5 bases). CDR1 is MNHEY and CDR2 is SVGEGT in the germline V gene. The CDR3 sequence is 16 residues long. The germline V and J ends were trimmed by 8 bases and 4 bases, with 23 bases remaining between them.

V is TRBV7-8 and J is TRBJ1-5; a weak D match, TRBD1 (6 bases). The CDR3 has 14 amino acids. The V gene's germline CDR1 is SGHVS and CDR2 FQNEAQ. V was cut by 5 bases and J by 10 bases, with 18 bases left in between. The CDR3 DNA is TGTGCCAGCAGCCAGACGCTTCGGACAGAACCCCAGCATTTT. Translation: CASSQTLRTEPQHF.

This clonotype has more than one count but fewer than ten. J is TRBJ1-4 and V is TRBV15; no clear D gene. V was pared by 3 bases and J by 4 bases, with 9 bases between. This CDR3 contains 14 residues. Germline values: CDR1 LNHNV, CDR2 YYDKDF (reference sequence). The CDR3 spells CATSSGRNNEKLFF. The CDR3 DNA sequence: TGTGCCACCAGCAGCGGACGGAATAATGAAAAACTGTTTTTT.

This clonotype was picked up a small number of times. The V call is TRBV30, the J call TRBJ2-7; 10 bases are shared with TRBD1. The germline CDR1 and CDR2 sequences are GTSNPN and SVGIG (reference sequence). The CDR3 totals 15 residues. Trimming at V came to 2 bases and at J to 3 bases, leaving 7 bases not matched to a gene. CDR3 residues: CAWSPPTGGIYEQYF. CDR3 nucleotides: TGTGCCTGGAGTCCTCCGACAGGGGGCATCTACGAGCAGTACTTC.

As to this clonotype: The junction departs from germline at one end; a sequencing error may be responsible. The chain uses TRBV7-2 and TRBJ1-4; the match to TRBD1 covers 7 bases. CDR1 and CDR2 (germline): SGHTA, FQGNSA. CDR3 length equals 17 residues. CDR3 DNA sequence: TGTGCCAACAGCCCCCGGGGAACGGGACAGTTTAATGAAAAACTGTTTTTT. Protein sequence: CANSPRGTGQFNEKLFF.

This clonotype was found a few times. The J gene is TRBJ1-5, the V gene TRBV10-2; D may be TRBD1 (5 bases). Trimming shortened V by 3 bases and J by 6 bases, and 15 bases separated the two germline ends. This CDR3 comprises 15 residues. Looked up from germline, CDR1 is WSHSY and CDR2 is SAAADI. CDR3 sequence (DNA): TGCGCCAGCAGTGAACGAGGGGCGCAAAGTCAGCCCCAGCATTTT. Its protein is CASSERGAQSQPQHF.

This clonotype was detected ten times or more. The V call is TRBV7-6, the J call TRBJ1-5; D is uncertain. Trimming shortened V by 5 bases and J by 2 bases, and 7 bases separated the two germline ends. Germline assignment: CDR1 SGHVS and CDR2 FNYEAQ. The CDR3 is made up of 13 amino acids. The CDR3 DNA reads TGTGCCAGCAGCGCCACTGGCAATCAGCCCCAGCATTTT. Residues: CASSATGNQPQHF.

The J gene is TRBJ2-7, the V gene TRBV28, with 9 bases lining up with TRBD1. The germline V gene has CDR1 MDHEN and CDR2 SYDVKM. CDR3 length equals 16 residues. Trimming removed 5 bases from V and 7 bases from J; junction bases left unmatched: 15. This CDR3 reads CASSPRGQGELREQYF. The CDR3 DNA sequence: TGTGCCAGCAGTCCCCGGGGACAGGGAGAGTTACGGGAGCAGTACTTC. Using reference TRBV28 and TRBJ2-7 for the parts outside the CDR3, the full variable domain is DVKVTQSSRYLVKRTGEKVFLECVQDMDHENMFWYRQDPGLGLRLIYFSYDVKMKEKGDIPEGYSVSREKKERFSLILESASTNQTSMYLCASSPRGQGELREQYFGPGTRLTVT.

The chain has TRBV29-1 and TRBJ2-1, with TRBD1 identical over 10 bases. This CDR3 is 13 amino acids long. The trim removed 5 bases at V and 8 bases at J, leaving 6 bases unmatched. Germline CDR1 SQVTM, CDR2 ANQGSEA. In DNA, the CDR3 is TGCAGCGTTCCGGGACAGGGGATCTATGAGCAGTTCTTC. This translates into CSVPGQGIYEQFF.

J is TRBJ1-5 and V is TRBV7-2; D might be TRBD1 (5 bases). Per the germline V gene, CDR1 is SGHTA and CDR2 is FQGNSA. The CDR3 consists of 17 residues. Trimming pared 1 base from V and 9 bases from J, leaving 22 bases between. The CDR3 nucleotides are TGTGCCAGCAGCTTAGATACCAGGGCCCCACCCCAATGGCCCCAGCATTTT. The encoded protein is CASSLDTRAPPQWPQHF.

The chain carries TRBV9 and TRBJ1-4; D uncertain. This CDR3 is 15 amino acids long. Germline CDR1 and CDR2: SGDLS and YYNGEE. The V end lost 3 bases, the J end lost 8 bases, and 17 bases lay between the germline ends. Here the CDR3 reads CASSAVTRGLEKLFF. The DNA of the CDR3 is TGTGCCAGCAGCGCCGTGACACGGGGTTTGGAAAAACTGTTTTTT.

This chain joins TRBV7-2 and TRBJ1-1, with D hard to call. Germline values: CDR1 SGHTA, CDR2 FQGNSA. Trimming removed 2 bases from V and 2 bases from J, with 9 bases in between. This CDR3 comprises 14 residues. CDR3 DNA: TGTGCCAGCAGCTTATTTGGCGGTAACACTGAAGCTTTCTTT. Its translation: CASSLFGGNTEAFF.

This clonotype was counted between two and nine times. This rearrangement joins TRBV24-1 to TRBJ2-7; maybe TRBD2 (6 bases). Germline loops: CDR1 KGHDR, CDR2 SFDVKD. This CDR3 is built from 13 residues. V was clipped by 6 bases and J by 1 base, with 9 bases between them. CDR3 sequence (DNA): TGTGCCACCAGTCCCGCGGGGTCCTACGAGCAGTACTTC. This codes for CATSPAGSYEQYF.

This clonotype was seen a handful of times. CDR3 coding DNA: TGTGCCTGGGATACAGGGGACGAGCAGTACTTC. Encoded protein: CAWDTGDEQYF. The rearrangement links TRBV30 to TRBJ2-7, with 7 bases fitting TRBD1. The CDR3 totals 11 residues. Germline trimming cut 5 bases from V and 5 bases from J; bases unmatched to any gene: 3. The germline V gene encodes CDR1 GTSNPN and CDR2 SVGIG (reference sequence).

The sample holds a few counts of this clonotype. This chain links TRBV5-6 with TRBJ1-1; D is perhaps TRBD1 (6 bases). The CDR3 covers 16 residues. In germline, CDR1 is SGHDT, CDR2 YYEEEE. V lost 2 bases, J lost 5 bases, and 19 bases lay in between. CDR3 sequence (DNA): TGTGCCAGCAGCTTAACGACAGGTGGAAGTGTGACTGAAGCTTTCTTT. It encodes CASSLTTGGSVTEAFF.

This clonotype turned up a few times. The chain carries TRBV7-2 and TRBJ2-2, with 7 positions matching TRBD1. V shed 5 bases and J 4 bases; nucleotides not matched to a gene: 10. The CDR3 extends over 16 amino acids. Germline lookup yields CDR1 SGHTA and CDR2 FQGNSA. The CDR3 sequence: CASSPWTGPRTGELFF. The CDR3, as DNA: TGTGCCAGCAGCCCATGGACAGGTCCCCGCACCGGGGAGCTGTTTTTT. Full variable domain (remainder filled in from reference TRBV7-2 and TRBJ2-2): GAGVSQSPSNKVTEKGKDVELRCDPISGHTALYWYRQSLGQGLEFLIYFQGNSAPDKSGLPSDRFSAERTGGSVSTLTIQRTQQEDSAVYLCASSPWTGPRTGELFFGEGSRLTVL.

This clonotype was seen a handful of times. This sequence joins TRBV11-2 and TRBJ2-5; D gene uncertain. V lost 5 bases and J 4 bases, leaving 17 bases between the germline ends. The CDR3 sequence is 15 residues long. Germline V lookup: CDR1 SGHAT, CDR2 FQNNGV. The CDR3 region has the DNA TGTGCCAGCAGCGGGCCGGATAAGCACCCAGAGACCCAGTACTTC. Its translation: CASSGPDKHPETQYF.

The chain couples TRBV7-8 to TRBJ1-1; TRBD1 is a possible D gene (5 bases). This CDR3 contains 14 residues. Trimming took 3 bases from V and 6 from J, leaving 14 bases between them. Germline values: CDR1 SGHVS, CDR2 FQNEAQ. Written as DNA, the CDR3 is TGTGCCAGCAGCTTGGCAGGGTACGGGCCTGAAGCTTTCTTT. It specifies CASSLAGYGPEAFF.